The next 16 T cell receptor beta chains were all read from a single sample in a study of T cell responses to AZD1222 COVID-19 vaccine. The protocol was immunoSEQ multiplex PCR, while the TCRdb copy is restricted to in-frame clones and leaves out a portion. The data show 150,000 to 200,000 clones, 94% seen once. Sequences were derived from peripheral blood, sampled on day 0 of AZD1222 vaccination. Every receptor here comes from an adult in good health.

The chain recombines TRBV9 with TRBJ1-3, with D uncertain. V lost 0 bases to trimming and J lost 6 bases, with 13 bases between them. The V gene's germline CDR1 is SGDLS and CDR2 YYNGEE. The CDR3 has 15 residues. The CDR3 sequence: CASSVGPTTPNTIYF. The CDR3 DNA reads as TGTGCCAGCAGCGTAGGCCCGACAACCCCAAACACCATATATTTT. The full variable domain, in which reference TRBV9 and TRBJ1-3 provide the parts outside the CDR3, is DSGVTQTPKHLITATGQRVTLRCSPRSGDLSVYWYQQSLDQGLQFLIQYYNGEERAKGNILERFSAQQFPDLHSELNLSSLELGDSALYFCASSVGPTTPNTIYFGEGSWLTVV.

The genes are TRBV30 and TRBJ1-3; TRBD1 aligns across 8 bases. The CDR3 sequence is 17 residues long. Germline CDR1 and CDR2: GTSNPN and SVGIG (reference sequence). V shed 4 bases and J 0 bases; nucleotides not matched to a gene: 11. The CDR3 DNA sequence: TGTGCCTGGATCCAACAGGGGGGGCTCTACTCTGGAAACACCATATATTTT. Translation: CAWIQQGGLYSGNTIYF.

This chain connects TRBV19 to TRBJ1-1; 7 positions match TRBD1. V lost 4 bases to trimming and J lost 4 bases; unmatched junction nucleotides: 6. This CDR3 is 14 amino acids long. The V gene's germline CDR1 is LNHDA and CDR2 SQIVND (reference sequence). The CDR3 here is CASSNNRGGTEAFF. Here the CDR3 DNA reads TGTGCCAGTAGTAACAACAGGGGCGGCACTGAAGCTTTCTTT.

This chain connects TRBV5-1 to TRBJ2-7, with D hard to call. Germline V gene data show CDR1 as SGHRS and CDR2 as YFSETQ. The V and J ends lost 4 bases and 0 bases respectively, with 11 bases between them. The CDR3 spans 14 residues. In DNA form, the CDR3 reads TGCGCCAGCAGCCCCATCATGAGCTCCTACGAGCAGTACTTC. This translates into CASSPIMSSYEQYF. Based on the CDR3 plus reference TRBV5-1 and TRBJ2-7, the full variable domain is KAGVTQTPRYLIKTRGQQVTLSCSPISGHRSVSWYQQTPGQGLQFLFEYFSETQRNKGNFPGRFSGRQFSNSRSEMNVSTLELGDSALYLCASSPIMSSYEQYFGPGTRLTVT.

V gene TRBV6-5 combines with J gene TRBJ1-6; D ambiguous. The germline gives CDR1 MNHEY, CDR2 SVGAGI. The ends were cut back, 6 bases at V and 0 bases at J, with 6 bases in the middle. This CDR3 spans 14 amino acids. CDR3 nucleotides: TGTGCCAGCAGGCAGAGCTCCTATAATTCACCCCTCCACTTT. Encoded protein: CASRQSSYNSPLHF.

By share, this clone counts as medium-sized. This chain connects TRBV29-1 to TRBJ2-5; 11 positions match TRBD2. This CDR3 is 15 amino acids long. The V segment lost 2 bases and the J segment 2 bases; nucleotides outside the gene matches: 4. Germline CDR1 SQVTM, CDR2 ANQGSEA. This CDR3 is CSVETTSGRQETQYF. CDR3 DNA sequence: TGCAGCGTTGAAACAACTAGCGGGAGACAAGAGACCCAGTACTTC.

CDR3 amino acids: CASSQVTGGRGANVLTF. CDR3 nucleotide sequence: TGCGCCAGCAGCCAAGTAACCGGTGGAAGAGGGGCCAACGTCCTGACTTTC. J is TRBJ2-6 and V is TRBV4-3; D is undetermined. Trimming shortened V by 1 base and J by 4 bases, and 14 bases separated the two germline ends. Germline V gene sequence: CDR1 LGHNA, CDR2 YSLEER. The CDR3 loop spans 17 amino acids.

The CDR3 DNA reads TGTGCCAGCAGCCAATCTAAGGGGCCGGCCACTGAAGCTTTCTTT. This encodes CASSQSKGPATEAFF. The J gene is TRBJ1-1, the V gene TRBV16; maybe TRBD1 (5 bases). Germline CDR1 KGHSY, CDR2 FQNENV. This CDR3 has 15 residues. V was clipped by 0 bases and J by 4 bases, with 12 bases between them.

The chain employs TRBV28 and TRBJ2-5; D gene ambiguous. Germline V gene data show CDR1 as MDHEN and CDR2 as SYDVKM. The CDR3 contains 16 residues. Between the trimmed V and J ends, which lost 1 base and 4 bases, there was a span of 16 bases. CDR3 amino acids: CASSLSPDVPRETQYF. DNA of the CDR3: TGTGCCAGCAGTTTATCCCCGGACGTCCCCCGAGAGACCCAGTACTTC.

The V gene is TRBV9, the J gene TRBJ2-1, with 11 nucleotides matching TRBD2. Germline CDR1 and CDR2: SGDLS and YYNGEE. This CDR3 spans 15 amino acids. Trimming removed 0 bases from V and 5 bases from J; junction bases left unmatched: 1. The DNA for the CDR3 is TGTGCCAGCAGCGTAGAACTAGCGGGGGACAATGAGCAGTTCTTC. Translating it yields CASSVELAGDNEQFF.

V gene TRBV24-1 combines with J gene TRBJ2-1; 13 bases are a match to TRBD2. Unmatched junction bases numbered 5, after V lost 2 bases and J lost 2 bases. There are 18 residues in the CDR3. The V gene's germline CDR1 is KGHDR and CDR2 SFDVKD. Here the CDR3 reads CATSDSAGTSGTYNEQFF. DNA of the CDR3: TGTGCCACCAGTGATTCGGCCGGGACTAGCGGGACCTACAATGAGCAGTTCTTC.

The CDR3, as DNA: TGCGCCAGCAGCCAAGAGGGCAGGGGGGCTGGCTACACCTTC. It encodes CASSQEGRGAGYTF. The rearrangement joins TRBV4-1 to TRBJ1-2, with TRBD1 matching 7 bases. The CDR3 has 14 residues. Per germline, CDR1 MGHRA and CDR2 YSYEKL. The junction had 5 bases not matched to a gene; V was cut back by 0 bases and J by 7 bases.

This sequence joins TRBV2 and TRBJ1-1; D not certain. Deletions cut 6 bases from V and 4 bases from J, with 12 bases between. CDR3 length equals 13 residues. Germline V CDR1 and CDR2: SNHLY, FYNNEI. The CDR3 region is CASRVVGSTEAFF. CDR3 nucleotides: TGTGCCAGCAGAGTGGTGGGTAGCACTGAAGCTTTCTTT.

CDR3 coding DNA: TGTGCCAGGCCGGGACGAGCCTATGGCTACACCTTC. Protein sequence: CARPGRAYGYTF. This sequence joins TRBV13 and TRBJ1-2, with D possibly matching TRBD1 (5 bases). Germline V gene lookup returns CDR1 PRHDT and CDR2 FYEKMQ (reference sequence). The CDR3 covers 12 residues. Between the trimmed V and J ends, which lost 9 bases and 4 bases, there was a span of 12 bases.

The chain couples TRBV5-6 to TRBJ1-2; D is undetermined. Germline V gene sequence: CDR1 SGHDT, CDR2 YYEEEE. V lost 1 base, J lost 2 bases, and 6 bases lay in between. This CDR3 contains 13 residues. The CDR3 is CASSLRRNYGYTF. The CDR3 coding sequence is TGTGCCAGCAGCTTGCGCAGAAACTATGGCTACACCTTC.

This chain connects TRBV7-9 to TRBJ2-7, with 9 bases fitting TRBD1. The CDR3 extends over 14 amino acids. In germline, CDR1 is SEHNR, CDR2 FQNEAQ (reference sequence). V gave up 5 bases and J gave up 4 bases; unmatched junction bases: 6. The CDR3 nucleotides read TGTGCCAGCAGCAGCCGGGACAGGGATTACGAGCAGTACTTC. It specifies CASSSRDRDYEQYF.